Each of the 18 T cell receptor beta chains below was sequenced from the same sample in a study of Ad26.COV2.S vaccination and SARS-CoV-2 variants. The treatment was: roughly 18 received Ad26.COV2.S at low or high dose, single or two shots; 5 received placebo; per-sample allocation not given. Vaccine and placebo recipients were sampled on day 63 after the first injection. The protocol was immunoSEQ multiplex PCR, while the TCRdb copy is restricted to in-frame clones and leaves out a portion. The sample includes about 480,000 clones, roughly 89% seen only once; the top ten take around 13%. Sequenced here: peripheral blood, sampled in a trial of Ad26.COV2.S vaccine versus placebo. These receptors were obtained from a person between 18 and 65 years old who received the Ad26.COV2.S COVID-19 vaccine or a placebo.

This chain joins TRBV19 and TRBJ1-2; 12 bases line up with TRBD1. V lost 10 bases and J lost 0; bases outside the gene matches: 12. CDR1 LNHDA and CDR2 SQIVND come from the germline V gene (reference sequence). The CDR3 contains 17 residues. The CDR3 region is CATAIWDRGPSNYGYTF. The CDR3 DNA reads as TGTGCCACCGCAATCTGGGACAGGGGGCCCTCTAACTATGGCTACACCTTC.

The chain links TRBV2 to TRBJ2-5; the D call may be TRBD1 or TRBD2 (5 bases each). Trimming left V 9 bases short and J 5 bases short, with 19 bases between. This CDR3 is built from 14 residues. Germline V gene sequence: CDR1 SNHLY, CDR2 FYNNEI. The CDR3 DNA reads as TGTGCCAGTTCTCAAGGGACCCTGGGCGAGACCCAGTACTTC. It yields the protein CASSQGTLGETQYF.

The gene calls are TRBV4-3 and TRBJ1-5, with no clear D. V lost 1 base and J 5 bases, leaving 9 bases between the germline ends. This CDR3 is 14 amino acids long. From germline, CDR1 is LGHNA and CDR2 YSLEER. This chain's CDR3 is CASSQGLGDQPQHF. The CDR3 DNA reads as TGCGCCAGCAGCCAAGGTTTGGGTGATCAGCCCCAGCATTTT.

The chain links TRBV10-1 to TRBJ2-1, with 9 bases matching TRBD1. CDR3 length equals 17 residues. Unmatched junction bases numbered 12, after V lost 9 bases and J lost 0 bases. CDR1 WNHNN and CDR2 SYGVQD come from the germline V gene (reference sequence). The CDR3 is CARGQGLPKLSYNEQFF. The DNA for the CDR3 is TGCGCCAGGGGACAGGGTCTCCCCAAACTCTCCTACAATGAGCAGTTCTTC.

This chain links TRBV30 with TRBJ1-1; D is undetermined. Germline V lookup: CDR1 GTSNPN, CDR2 SVGIG (reference sequence). The germline V and J ends were trimmed by 0 bases and 1 base, with 18 bases remaining between them. CDR3 length equals 17 residues. CDR3 nucleotide sequence: TGTGCCTGGAGTGTACGTAGAAGTGGTTGGAGGAACACTGAAGCTTTCTTT. It encodes CAWSVRRSGWRNTEAFF. The entire variable domain, with the rest obtained from reference TRBV30 and TRBJ1-1, is as follows: SQTIHQWPATLVQPVGSPLSLECTVEGTSNPNLYWYRQAAGRGLQLLFYSVGIGQISSEVPQNLSASRPQDRQFILSSKKLLLSDSGFYLCAWSVRRSGWRNTEAFFGQGTRLTVV.

Here the CDR3 reads CASSQRGRAENEQFF. The CDR3 bases are TGTGCCAGCAGCCAGCGGGGGAGGGCCGAAAATGAGCAGTTCTTC. The chain is built from TRBV11-1 and TRBJ2-1; 8 bases match TRBD2. The CDR3 contains 15 residues. With V trimmed by 5 bases and J by 7 bases, 10 bases remained unmatched. Per the germline V gene, CDR1 is SGHAT and CDR2 is FQDESV (reference sequence).

This rearrangement joins TRBV6-5 to TRBJ2-7, with a tentative D call TRBD1 (6 bases). CDR3 length: 13 amino acids. Germline values: CDR1 MNHEY, CDR2 SVGAGI. The V end lost 5 bases, the J end lost 6 bases, and 14 bases lay between the germline ends. The CDR3 nucleotides read TGTGCCAGCAGTCCCCTGGGACAACTCGAGCAGTACTTC. Its translation is CASSPLGQLEQYF.

The V call is TRBV5-4, the J call TRBJ2-5; D might be TRBD2 (6 bases). The germline V gene encodes CDR1 SGHNT and CDR2 YYREEE (reference sequence). Trimming removed 4 bases at V and 4 bases at J, with 20 bases between. This CDR3 region has 16 residues. CDR3 coding DNA: TGTGCCAGCAGCCCCAGTGGAGGGAGGTCTAGAGAGACCCAGTACTTC. Translated: CASSPSGGRSRETQYF.

This rearrangement joins TRBV5-4 to TRBJ1-1; 7 bases are shared with TRBD1. CDR3 length: 15 amino acids. V lost 3 bases to trimming and J lost 8 bases; unmatched junction nucleotides: 13. In germline, CDR1 is SGHNT, CDR2 YYREEE (reference sequence). CDR3 sequence: CASSSGGKGTAEAFF. For the CDR3, the DNA is TGTGCCAGCAGCTCGGGGGGGAAAGGGACAGCCGAAGCTTTCTTT. The full variable domain, its missing parts supplied by reference TRBV5-4 and TRBJ1-1, is ETGVTQSPTHLIKTRGQQVTLRCSSQSGHNTVSWYQQALGQGPQFIFQYYREEENGRGNFPPRFSGLQFPNYSSELNVNALELDDSALYLCASSSGGKGTAEAFFGQGTRLTVV.

The chain uses TRBV3-1 (or the pseudogene TRBV3-2) and TRBJ2-1; D possibly corresponds to TRBD2 (6 bases). The CDR3 extends over 15 amino acids. Per germline, CDR1 LGHDT and CDR2 YNNKEL (reference sequence). The germline V and J ends were trimmed by 4 bases and 3 bases, with 13 bases remaining between them. CDR3 sequence (DNA): TGTGCCAGCAGCCGGGCGGGAAGGAGCTACAATGAGCAGTTCTTC. It is translated as CASSRAGRSYNEQFF.

This clone has only one observation. CDR3: CASSVEPGDRSPLHF. CDR3 coding DNA: TGTGCCAGCAGCGTAGAACCAGGGGATCGTTCACCCCTCCACTTT. V and J are TRBV9 and TRBJ1-6, with D possibly matching TRBD1 (6 bases). The CDR3 length is 15 residues. V was clipped by 0 bases and J by 9 bases, with 13 bases between them. Germline V lookup: CDR1 SGDLS, CDR2 YYNGEE.

This CDR3 reads CASSAGISFNEQFF. DNA for the CDR3: TGTGCCAGCAGCGCCGGGATTTCTTTCAATGAGCAGTTCTTC. The V gene is TRBV9, the J gene TRBJ2-1; D perhaps matches TRBD2 (5 bases). The CDR3 loop spans 14 amino acids. The V and J ends lost 3 bases and 6 bases respectively, with 13 bases between them. Germline CDR1 and CDR2: SGDLS and YYNGEE. Using reference TRBV9 and TRBJ2-1 for the parts outside the CDR3, the full variable domain is DSGVTQTPKHLITATGQRVTLRCSPRSGDLSVYWYQQSLDQGLQFLIQYYNGEERAKGNILERFSAQQFPDLHSELNLSSLELGDSALYFCASSAGISFNEQFFGPGTRLTVL.

The chain recombines TRBV19 with TRBJ1-4; D ambiguous. Per the germline V gene, CDR1 is LNHDA and CDR2 is SQIVND (reference sequence). V lost 6 bases and J lost 4, with 6 bases in between. This CDR3 is built from 12 residues. The CDR3 protein is CASRAYNEKLFF. Here the CDR3 DNA reads TGTGCCAGTAGGGCCTATAATGAAAAACTGTTTTTT.

The chain links TRBV28 to TRBJ2-2, with 7 bases matching TRBD2. Germline V gene data show CDR1 as MDHEN and CDR2 as SYDVKM. J lost 4 bases, V lost 5 bases, and 22 bases had no gene match. CDR3 length equals 20 residues. In nucleotides, the CDR3 is TGTGCCAGCAGTCCGAGGAGGGGAGGAATTTGGTCGGGGGGCACCGGGGAGCTGTTTTTT. It is translated as CASSPRRGGIWSGGTGELFF.

This chain uses TRBV6-2 or TRBV6-3 with TRBJ2-3, with TRBD2 matching 8 bases. This CDR3 contains 15 residues. V dropped 3 bases and J dropped 3; count of bases not matched to a gene: 5. Germline V CDR1 and CDR2: MNHEY, SVGEGT. CDR3 nucleotide sequence: TGTGCCAGCAGTTATGGCAGCGGGAGAACAGATACGCAGTATTTT. Translating it yields CASSYGSGRTDTQYF.

The genes are TRBV27 and TRBJ1-4; D is ambiguous. Deletions cut 3 bases from V and 1 base from J, with 9 bases between. The germline V gene has CDR1 MNHEY and CDR2 SMNVEV (reference sequence). The CDR3 is made up of 15 amino acids. The DNA for the CDR3 is TGTGCCAGCAGTTTTAGGTGGGGAACTAATGAAAAACTGTTTTTT. As protein: CASSFRWGTNEKLFF.

CDR3 amino acids: CASSLAGQITDTQYF. CDR3 sequence (DNA): TGTGCCAGCAGTTTAGCGGGTCAGATCACAGATACGCAGTATTTT. The V gene is TRBV27, the J gene TRBJ2-3; TRBD2 is a possible D gene (5 bases). With 2 bases removed from V and 2 bases from J, the gap between germline ends came to 11 bases. The CDR3 is 15 amino acids. Germline CDR1 MNHEY, CDR2 SMNVEV (reference sequence).

The chain has TRBV29-1 and TRBJ2-7, with D tentatively TRBD1 (6 bases). Trimming removed 5 bases at V and 5 bases at J, with 10 bases between. CDR1 and CDR2 (germline): SQVTM, ANQGSEA. The CDR3 contains 11 residues. The CDR3, as DNA: TGCAGCGTTCGGCAGGGGCACGAGCAGTACTTC. Its protein product is CSVRQGHEQYF.